This TCR beta chain was sequenced in a study of T-cell reconstitution after alpha-beta-depleted transplantation in children. General study results and limits: At one year after transplant, newly produced T cells mostly accounted for T-cell counts and diversity. Surviving recipient T cells and thymic progenitors underlay high day-60 TCRbeta diversity in some patients.

A library of TCRbeta sequences, prepared with unique molecular identifiers, was generated. A single record per CDR3 protein comes from TCRdb applying MiXCR to the PCR reads. The sample records a few hundred thousand distinct CDR3 sequences, over 7.5% being singletons. To note about this clonotype: Its matching antigen is unknown.

Sequences were derived from peripheral blood, sampled 360 days after TCRalphabeta/CD19-depleted stem cell transplant. This clonotype was sampled from a female patient aged 2-9 years who had a stem cell transplant for Fanconi anemia, so the T cells may come from the graft donor.

The CDR3 here is CASSIRADKPQHF. The CDR3 DNA reads TGTGCCAGCAGTATCAGGGCCGACAAGCCCCAGCATTTT. This chain links TRBV28 with TRBJ1-5; a possible D gene is TRBD1 (5 bases). This CDR3 region has 13 residues. Germline V gene lookup returns CDR1 MDHEN and CDR2 SYDVKM. V was pared by 5 bases and J by 8 bases, with 13 bases between.